Listed below are T cell receptor beta chains from one sample, sequenced in a study of blood T cell repertoires in COVID-19. Sequencing was performed with immunoSEQ multiplex PCR; in TCRdb, only in-frame clones are kept and a portion is missing. The top ten clones hold over 8.5% of a sample with about 290,000 clones, roughly 86% of them seen once. What was sequenced was peripheral blood. The source is a woman under 40 with COVID-19, enrolled during active disease. Each CDR3 is given with its conserved first and last residue. D genes are given only for firm matches. Rows give clone size only sometimes, using once, few, many, or a class for an expanded clone.

>TRBJ1-6|TRBV20-1|.|few
CSAPNSPLHF
TGCAGTGCCCCGAATTCACCCCTCCACTTT
>TRBJ2-3|TRBV19|TRBD2|.
CASSALLAGGTDTQYF
TGTGCCAGTAGTGCTCTACTAGCGGGAGGCACAGATACGCAGTATTTT
>TRBJ1-2|TRBV7-5|.|.
CVRSLPVRGYGYTF
TGTGTCAGAAGCTTACCCGTCAGGGGGTATGGCTACACCTTC
>TRBJ1-5|TRBV14|TRBD1|.
CAHRGIPPPYSNQPQHF
TGTGCTCACAGGGGTATCCCACCCCCATATAGCAATCAGCCCCAGCATTTT
>TRBJ1-5|TRBV2|.|.
CASSDRERVQPQHF
TGTGCCAGCAGTGATAGGGAGCGAGTGCAGCCCCAGCATTTT
>TRBJ2-5|TRBV3-1/TRBV3-2|.|.
CASSPQGETQYF
TGTGCCAGCAGCCCCCAGGGGGAGACCCAGTACTTC
>TRBJ2-1|TRBV7-9|TRBD1|.
CASSKQGSSYNEQFF
TGTGCCAGCAGCAAACAGGGGTCCTCCTACAATGAGCAGTTCTTC
>TRBJ1-1|TRBV19|.|.
CASWEGTEAFF
TGTGCCAGTTGGGAGGGAACTGAAGCTTTCTTT
>TRBJ1-1|TRBV19|.|.
CASNGWTEAFF
TGTGCCAGTAACGGTTGGACTGAAGCTTTCTTT
>TRBJ2-5|TRBV5-5|.|.
CASSSYTEETQYF
TGTGCCAGCAGCTCTTACACCGAAGAGACCCAGTACTTC
>TRBJ2-1|TRBV18|TRBD1|.
CASRTGVLYNEQFF
TGTGCCAGCCGGACAGGGGTCCTCTACAATGAGCAGTTCTTC
>TRBJ2-2|TRBV12-5|.|.
CASGLRAGELFF
TGTGCTAGTGGTTTGCGAGCCGGGGAGCTGTTTTTT
>TRBJ1-5|TRBV5-1|.|few
CASSLGGVNQPQHF
TGCGCCAGCAGCCTCGGGGGGGTCAATCAGCCCCAGCATTTT
>TRBJ2-7|TRBV7-8|TRBD2|.
CASSAAGLANEQYF
TGTGCCAGCAGCGCCGCGGGACTAGCAAACGAGCAGTACTTC
>TRBJ2-1|TRBV27|.|.
CASSLLARGILNEQFF
TGTGCCAGCAGTTTACTTGCGCGGGGCATCCTCAATGAGCAGTTCTTC
>TRBJ2-5|TRBV9|.|.
CASSVDGAGYQETQYF
TGTGCCAGCAGCGTAGATGGGGCGGGGTACCAAGAGACCCAGTACTTC
>TRBJ2-7|TRBV5-1|.|.
CASSRGSVGTYEQYF
TGCGCCAGCAGCCGGGGGTCGGTTGGAACCTACGAGCAGTACTTC
>TRBJ1-2|TRBV2|.|.
CASTFYQGQGADYGYTF
TGTGCCAGCACCTTCTACCAGGGGCAGGGTGCCGACTATGGCTACACCTTC
>TRBJ1-3|TRBV5-1|.|.
CASSLEGVGNTIYF
TGCGCCAGCAGCTTGGAAGGAGTCGGAAACACCATATATTTT
>TRBJ1-3|TRBV19|TRBD1|.
CASRANTGGSGNTIYF
TGTGCCAGTAGAGCGAATACAGGGGGCTCTGGAAACACCATATATTTT
>TRBJ1-1|TRBV4-1|.|.
CASSQGHRALNTEAFF
TGCGCCAGCAGCCAGGGGCACAGGGCCCTGAACACTGAAGCTTTCTTT
>TRBJ2-1|TRBV18|TRBD1|few
CASSPYSGGAGNEQFF
TGTGCCAGCTCACCATATTCAGGGGGCGCGGGTAATGAGCAGTTCTTC
>TRBJ2-7|TRBV5-4|.|.
CASSEDLLLPGEQYF
TGTGCCAGCAGCGAGGACTTGCTGCTCCCAGGCGAGCAGTACTTC
>TRBJ2-1|TRBV9|TRBD2|once
CASSHYAGSGALSYNEQFF
TGTGCCAGCAGCCACTACGCGGGTAGCGGGGCTCTATCCTACAATGAGCAGTTCTTC
>TRBJ1-5|TRBV6-5|.|.
CASSYLANSNQPQHF
TGTGCCAGCAGTTACTTGGCAAATAGCAATCAGCCCCAGCATTTT
>TRBJ1-2|TRBV10-2|.|.
CASLQGDFNYGYTF
TGCGCCAGCCTACAGGGAGACTTTAACTATGGCTACACCTTC
>TRBJ1-2|TRBV6-5|.|.
CASSLQGPYGYTF
TGTGCCAGCAGTCTGCAGGGGCCCTATGGCTACACCTTC
>TRBJ1-2|TRBV4-2|TRBD1|few
CASSQAGGQSDYGYTF
TGTGCCAGCAGCCAAGCCGGGGGACAGTCTGACTATGGCTACACCTTC
>TRBJ1-5|TRBV2|TRBD1|.
CASSEQGVGQPQHF
TGTGCCAGCAGCGAACAGGGGGTGGGTCAGCCCCAGCATTTT
>TRBJ2-5|TRBV4-1|.|.
CASSQDPGHMGETQYF
TGCGCCAGCAGCCAAGACCCTGGACATATGGGGGAGACCCAGTACTTC
>TRBJ2-7|TRBV9|.|.
CASSVSRRADDEQYF
TGTGCCAGCAGCGTTTCGAGGAGGGCGGACGACGAGCAGTACTTC
>TRBJ1-6|TRBV3-1/TRBV3-2|.|.
CASSQQALVSPLHF
TGTGCCAGCAGCCAACAGGCCCTTGTTTCACCCCTCCACTTT